Listed below are T cell receptor beta chains from one sample, sequenced in a study of shared clonotypes between healthy human individuals. Only in-frame clones appear in the TCRdb table, and some are missing; sequencing was by immunoSEQ multiplex PCR. The sample gives about 1 million clones, about 75% of which show up once; approximately 1.5% is in the top ten. The sequenced material came from memory CD4+ T cells sorted from blood. Every receptor here comes from a man aged 18 to 35 in good health. Each CDR3 is given with its conserved first and last residue. A D gene is named only where the DNA matches it firmly. Size tells how often a clone was seen (once, few, many) or the class of an expanded clone, and some rows leave it out.

TRBD2	.	TRBV6-5	TRBJ2-1	CASRLGTSAYNEQFF	TGTGCCAGCAGACTCGGGACTAGCGCCTACAATGAGCAGTTCTTC
TRBD2	.	TRBV4-1	TRBJ2-5	CASSPLAAQETQYF	TGCGCCAGCAGCCCTCTAGCGGCGCAAGAGACCCAGTACTTC
TRBD1	few	TRBV5-6	TRBJ1-1	CASSPELDRGGWKTEAFF	TGTGCCAGCAGCCCCGAATTGGACAGGGGTGGTTGGAAGACTGAAGCTTTCTTT
.	.	TRBV7-2	TRBJ2-6	CASRVPAGAGANVLTF	TGTGCCAGCAGGGTCCCTGCAGGGGCCGGGGCCAACGTCCTGACTTTC
TRBD1	.	TRBV19	TRBJ1-1	CASSIPGTAIKAFF	TGTGCCAGTAGTATACCTGGGACAGCAATAAAAGCTTTCTTT
.	.	TRBV7-9	TRBJ1-2	CASSLAGGAGGYTF	TGTGCCAGCAGCTTAGCCGGGGGGGCAGGAGGCTACACCTTC
TRBD1	.	TRBV27	TRBJ1-5	CASSSSGTGGIIGNQPQHF	TGTGCCAGCAGTTCTTCCGGGACAGGGGGTATAATTGGCAATCAGCCCCAGCATTTT
.	.	TRBV30	TRBJ1-3	CAWSTDSGNTIYF	TGTGCCTGGAGTACGGACTCTGGAAACACCATATATTTT
TRBD2	.	TRBV18	TRBJ2-4	CASSPPRREGVGNIQYF	TGTGCCAGCTCACCACCCCGGCGGGAGGGTGTGGGAAACATTCAGTACTTC
TRBD1	.	TRBV15	TRBJ2-5	CATSRAGGTQYF	TGTGCCACCAGCAGAGCAGGGGGGACCCAGTACTTC
.	few	TRBV4-1	TRBJ2-5	CASSQGWGQQETQYF	TGCGCCAGCAGCCAAGGATGGGGGCAGCAAGAGACCCAGTACTTC
.	.	TRBV7-2	TRBJ2-5	CASSLESGRGTQYF	TGTGCCAGCAGCTTGGAATCCGGACGGGGGACCCAGTACTTC
.	.	TRBV6-6	TRBJ2-7	CASKYQGSTYEQYF	TGTGCCAGCAAATACCAAGGCAGTACCTACGAGCAGTACTTC
.	few	TRBV28	TRBJ1-3	CASRGSGNTIYF	TGTGCCAGCAGAGGCTCTGGAAACACCATATATTTT
.	.	TRBV28	TRBJ1-1	CASSLGGGTEAFF	TGTGCCAGCAGTTTAGGGGGGGGCACTGAAGCTTTCTTT